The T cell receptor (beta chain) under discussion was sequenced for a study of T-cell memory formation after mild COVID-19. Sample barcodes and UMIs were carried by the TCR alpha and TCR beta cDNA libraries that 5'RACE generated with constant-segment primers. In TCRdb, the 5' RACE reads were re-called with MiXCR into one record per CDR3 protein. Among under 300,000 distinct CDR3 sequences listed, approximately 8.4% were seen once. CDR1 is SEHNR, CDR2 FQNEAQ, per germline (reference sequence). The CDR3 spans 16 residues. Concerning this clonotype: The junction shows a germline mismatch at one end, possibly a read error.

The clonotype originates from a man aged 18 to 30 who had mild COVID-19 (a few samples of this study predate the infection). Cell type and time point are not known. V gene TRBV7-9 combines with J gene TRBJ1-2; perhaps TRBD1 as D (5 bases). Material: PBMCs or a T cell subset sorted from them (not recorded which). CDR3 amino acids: CASSLQVEPAGYGYIF. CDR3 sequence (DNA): TGTGCCAGCAGCTTGCAGGTTGAACCAGCAGGGTACGGCTACATCTTC.